Presented here are 28 T cell receptor beta chains from one specimen sequenced in a study of blood T cell repertoires in COVID-19. Libraries were prepared by immunoSEQ multiplex PCR; TCRdb keeps only in-frame clonotypes and omits some of them. Found here are under 200,000 clones, around nine tenths of them singletons; the top ten hold around 2.5%. The sequencing sample was made of peripheral blood. Source of these receptors: a woman aged 80 or over with COVID-19, enrolled during active disease.

The table lists this clone with many counts. The gene calls are TRBV27 and TRBJ2-1; D possibly corresponds to TRBD1 (5 bases). Germline CDR1 MNHEY, CDR2 SMNVEV (reference sequence). CDR3 length: 12 amino acids. The V end was cut by 4 bases, the J end by 10 bases, with 11 bases between. Written as DNA, the CDR3 is TGTGCCAGCAGTTCCCAGGGTATCGAGCAGTTCTTC. It is translated as CASSSQGIEQFF.

The chain recombines TRBV7-6 with TRBJ2-5; 9 nucleotides align to TRBD2. V shed 5 bases, J shed 0 bases, and the junction held 7 bases outside the gene matches. This CDR3 is 16 amino acids long. Germline assignment: CDR1 SGHVS and CDR2 FNYEAQ. In DNA form, the CDR3 reads TGTGCCAGCAGCCCCGGGACTAGCACCTACCAAGAGACCCAGTACTTC. This translates into CASSPGTSTYQETQYF.

The V call is TRBV12-3 or TRBV12-4, the J call TRBJ2-1; 9 nucleotides agree with TRBD1. This CDR3 has 13 residues. Losses at the gene ends were 5 bases for V and 11 bases for J; bases not matched to a gene: 7. CDR3 sequence: CASSPRDREKQFF. As DNA, the CDR3 is TGTGCCAGCAGTCCGCGGGACAGGGAAAAGCAGTTCTTC.

This clone showed up just a few times. The chain carries TRBV29-1 and TRBJ2-3; the match to TRBD2 covers 10 bases. The J segment lost 2 bases and the V segment lost 7 bases, leaving 6 bases of the junction unmatched. This CDR3 comprises 14 residues. The germline gives CDR1 SQVTM, CDR2 ANQGSEA. In DNA form, the CDR3 reads TGCAGCGGCTCTAGCGGGGGACCCACAGATACGCAGTATTTT. This sequence encodes CSGSSGGPTDTQYF.

This sequence joins TRBV6-1 and TRBJ1-2; D not certain. Germline lookup yields CDR1 MNHNS and CDR2 SASEGT. The CDR3 length is 12 residues. The V end was cut by 3 bases, the J end by 4 bases, with 6 bases between. CDR3 sequence reads: CASSDRTYGYTF. In DNA, the CDR3 is TGTGCCAGCAGTGACAGAACCTATGGCTACACCTTC.

Concerning this clone: A junction boundary mismatches the germline segment, possibly from a read error. The chain couples TRBV4-3 to TRBJ2-1, with TRBD2 matching over 12 bases. Germline V lookup: CDR1 LGHNA, CDR2 YSLEER. The CDR3 is 17 residues long. CDR3 loop: CASSQYLAGGPSGLVIF. CDR3 nucleotides: TGCGCCAGCAGCCAATATCTAGCGGGAGGGCCTAGTGGCTTGGTGATCTTC.

The chain has TRBV28 and TRBJ1-1; 7 positions match TRBD1. The trim removed 4 bases at V and 5 bases at J, leaving 7 bases unmatched. The CDR3 is 14 residues long. Germline V gene sequence: CDR1 MDHEN, CDR2 SYDVKM. The CDR3 sequence: CASSSAGGETEAFF. The CDR3 coding sequence is TGTGCCAGCAGTTCAGCAGGGGGAGAGACTGAAGCTTTCTTT.

This clone was seen only once. The chain links TRBV2 to TRBJ1-1; D is unresolved. There are 14 residues in the CDR3. V lost 3 bases, J lost 5 bases, and 13 bases lay in between. Per germline, CDR1 SNHLY and CDR2 FYNNEI. CDR3 in amino acids: CASSESRGWTEAFF. The CDR3 DNA sequence: TGTGCCAGCAGTGAGAGTCGTGGTTGGACTGAAGCTTTCTTT.

This clone has a single count. The J gene is TRBJ2-4, the V gene TRBV14; no reliable D call. Trimming took 1 base from V and 15 from J, leaving 16 bases between them. The CDR3 is 13 amino acids. Germline CDR1 is SGHDN and CDR2 is FVKESK. The CDR3 loop is CASSQASMTRRYF. The CDR3 DNA is TGTGCCAGCAGCCAAGCTAGTATGACGCGTCGGTACTTC.

The chain recombines TRBV29-1 with TRBJ2-5; D remains unclear. The V end was cut by 4 bases, the J end by 5 bases, with 5 bases between. The length of the CDR3 is 10 residues. Germline CDR1 is SQVTM and CDR2 is ANQGSEA. The CDR3 region is CSVVRETQYF. The CDR3 region has the DNA TGCAGCGTTGTGAGGGAGACCCAGTACTTC. Full variable domain (outside the CDR3, taken from reference TRBV29-1 and TRBJ2-5): SAVISQKPSRDICQRGTSLTIQCQVDSQVTMMFWYRQQPGQSLTLIATANQGSEATYESGFVIDKFPISRPNLTFSTLTVSNMSPEDSSIYLCSVVRETQYFGPGTRLLVL.

This chain joins TRBV19 and TRBJ1-5; D remains ambiguous. The CDR3 extends over 14 amino acids. Per germline, CDR1 LNHDA and CDR2 SQIVND (reference sequence). V was shortened by 1 base and J by 1 base, with 5 bases between the two germline ends. The CDR3 nucleotides are TGTGCCAGTAGTATAGGTCAGAGCAATCAGCCCCAGCATTTT. Amino acids: CASSIGQSNQPQHF.

The chain recombines TRBV7-9 with TRBJ1-4, with D tentatively TRBD1 (5 bases). Germline CDR1 and CDR2: SEHNR and FQNEAQ (reference sequence). V gave up 0 bases and J gave up 5 bases, with 10 bases separating them. This CDR3 spans 15 amino acids. CDR3 protein: CASSLALTENEKLFF. In DNA form, the CDR3 reads TGTGCCAGCAGCTTAGCGTTGACAGAGAATGAAAAACTGTTTTTT.

The chain joins TRBV5-4 to TRBJ2-3; 8 nucleotides match TRBD2. Germline V gene lookup returns CDR1 SGHNT and CDR2 YYREEE (reference sequence). The CDR3 consists of 16 residues. The trim removed 4 bases at V and 4 bases at J, leaving 11 bases unmatched. The CDR3 is CASSAPGLDSPDTQYF. DNA of the CDR3: TGTGCCAGCAGCGCTCCGGGACTAGATTCCCCAGATACGCAGTATTTT.

This chain connects TRBV6-1 to TRBJ1-4, with D tentatively TRBD1 (6 bases). Germline V lookup: CDR1 MNHNS, CDR2 SASEGT. The CDR3 is made up of 18 amino acids. V was shortened by 2 bases and J by 0 bases, with 16 bases between the two germline ends. CDR3 region: CASSEWGGPSATNEKLFF. DNA of the CDR3: TGTGCCAGCAGTGAATGGGGGGGGCCGTCGGCAACTAATGAAAAACTGTTTTTT.

This CDR3 is CASSFLRGEGRTDTQYF. The CDR3, as DNA: TGTGCCAGCAGCTTTCTTCGCGGGGAGGGCCGGACAGATACGCAGTATTTT. The chain carries TRBV5-6 and TRBJ2-3; TRBD2 matches at 7 bases. CDR3 length: 17 amino acids. V gave up 2 bases and J gave up 3 bases; unmatched junction bases: 12. Germline V gives CDR1 SGHDT, CDR2 YYEEEE. The full variable domain, rest sourced from reference TRBV5-6 and TRBJ2-3, is DAGVTQSPTHLIKTRGQQVTLRCSPKSGHDTVSWYQQALGQGPQFIFQYYEEEERQRGNFPDRFSGHQFPNYSSELNVNALLLGDSALYLCASSFLRGEGRTDTQYFGPGTRLTVL.

The V gene is TRBV7-9, the J gene TRBJ1-4, with TRBD1 matching over 11 bases. The CDR3 sequence is 15 residues long. V was clipped by 5 bases and J by 3 bases; unmatched bases: 2. Germline-derived CDR1 and CDR2 are SEHNR and FQNEAQ (reference sequence). This CDR3 is CASSGQGASNEKLFF. The CDR3 nucleotides are TGTGCCAGCAGCGGACAGGGGGCCTCTAATGAAAAACTGTTTTTT.

The chain employs TRBV5-1 and TRBJ2-7; D gene ambiguous. With 0 bases removed from V and 4 bases from J, the gap between germline ends came to 11 bases. This CDR3 is built from 14 residues. Per the germline V gene, CDR1 is SGHRS and CDR2 is YFSETQ. CDR3 in DNA: TGCGCCAGCAGCTTGGGGGCGCCCGCTTACGAGCAGTACTTC. Translation: CASSLGAPAYEQYF.

The rearrangement links TRBV6-6 to TRBJ1-6; D ambiguous. V was clipped by 3 bases and J by 0 bases, with 3 bases between them. Germline CDR1 and CDR2: MNHNY and SVGAGI (reference sequence). The CDR3 loop spans 14 amino acids. CDR3 sequence: CASSYSSYNSPLHF. The CDR3 DNA is TGTGCCAGCAGTTATAGCTCCTATAATTCACCCCTCCACTTT.

This clone has just a few counts. The genes are TRBV12-3 or TRBV12-4 and TRBJ2-7; 7 bases fit TRBD1. V was pared by 6 bases and J by 6 bases, with 2 bases of the junction left unmatched. This CDR3 is 11 amino acids long. CDR3 coding DNA: TGTGCCAGCAGATCAGGGGGCGAGCAGTACTTC. This encodes CASRSGGEQYF.

V gene TRBV10-1 combines with J gene TRBJ2-3; TRBD1 matches 8 bases. The germline gives CDR1 WNHNN, CDR2 SYGVQD (reference sequence). With V trimmed by 6 bases and J by 4 bases, 9 bases remained unmatched. The CDR3 is made up of 15 amino acids. The DNA for the CDR3 is TGCGCCAGCAGGCCAAGGACAGGGAGTCCAGATACGCAGTATTTT. Translation gives CASRPRTGSPDTQYF.

The V gene is TRBV19, the J gene TRBJ2-3; 10 bases fit TRBD2. Looked up from germline, CDR1 is LNHDA and CDR2 is SQIVND (reference sequence). The CDR3 has 15 amino acids. Trimming at V came to 4 bases and at J to 2 bases, leaving 3 bases not matched to a gene. In DNA form, the CDR3 reads TGTGCCAGTAGTACACTAGCGGGATTCACAGATACGCAGTATTTT. This codes for CASSTLAGFTDTQYF.

V and J are TRBV6-6 and TRBJ1-1; TRBD1 agrees at 8 bases. Germline V gene data show CDR1 as MNHNY and CDR2 as SVGAGI (reference sequence). The CDR3 has 13 amino acids. Losses at the gene ends were 4 bases for V and 7 bases for J; bases not matched to a gene: 5. CDR3: CASSSGGAGEAFF. CDR3 nucleotides: TGTGCCAGCAGTTCAGGGGGCGCAGGTGAAGCTTTCTTT.

The chain combines TRBV28 with TRBJ2-5; 7 nucleotides match TRBD1. There are 15 residues in the CDR3. Per the germline V gene, CDR1 is MDHEN and CDR2 is SYDVKM. V was clipped by 6 bases and J by 8 bases; unmatched bases: 15. For the CDR3, the DNA is TGTGCCAGCAGCCGCCAACAGGGGCTTGCGGAAACCCAGTACTTC. Amino acids: CASSRQQGLAETQYF.

The V gene is TRBV4-3, the J gene TRBJ2-1; weak D call: TRBD2 (6 bases). In germline, CDR1 is LGHNA, CDR2 YSLEER. The CDR3 is made up of 15 amino acids. Trimming left V 0 bases short and J 9 bases short, with 15 bases between. CDR3 in DNA: TGCGCCAGCAGCCAAGATTGGTCGGGAGATGGTGAGCAGTTCTTC. It is translated as CASSQDWSGDGEQFF.

J is TRBJ2-2 and V is TRBV7-2, with a tentative D call TRBD1 (6 bases). CDR1 and CDR2 (germline): SGHTA, FQGNSA. This CDR3 comprises 15 residues. Trimming took off 1 base at V and 4 bases at J, with 10 bases between the two ends. CDR3 nucleotides: TGTGCCAGCAGCTTAGGTGGGGGCAGCACCGGGGAGCTGTTTTTT. Its translation is CASSLGGGSTGELFF.

The chain carries TRBV19 and TRBJ2-7; a possible D gene is TRBD2 (6 bases). Between the trimmed V and J ends, which lost 3 bases and 4 bases, there was a span of 16 bases. There are 15 residues in the CDR3. In germline, CDR1 is LNHDA, CDR2 SQIVND (reference sequence). The DNA of the CDR3 is TGTGCCAGTAGTATGGTTCATAGCGGCCCTTACGAGCAGTACTTC. Encoded protein: CASSMVHSGPYEQYF.

The chain links TRBV28 to TRBJ1-5; TRBD1 is a possible D gene (5 bases). The germline V gene has CDR1 MDHEN and CDR2 SYDVKM. V lost 6 bases, J lost 2 bases, and 26 bases lay in between. This CDR3 is built from 19 residues. The DNA of the CDR3 is TGTGCCAGCAGGCGACTTCCCGCAGTGGGGCGCGGAGGCAATCAGCCCCAGCATTTT. Translated: CASRRLPAVGRGGNQPQHF.

The V gene is TRBV19, the J gene TRBJ1-2, with 11 bases identical to TRBD1. The V segment lost 2 bases and the J segment 7 bases; nucleotides outside the gene matches: 9. Germline CDR1 and CDR2: LNHDA and SQIVND (reference sequence). This CDR3 spans 16 amino acids. CDR3 loop: CASSITHQDRGLGYTF. CDR3 nucleotides: TGTGCCAGTAGTATAACTCATCAGGACAGGGGGCTTGGCTACACCTTC.